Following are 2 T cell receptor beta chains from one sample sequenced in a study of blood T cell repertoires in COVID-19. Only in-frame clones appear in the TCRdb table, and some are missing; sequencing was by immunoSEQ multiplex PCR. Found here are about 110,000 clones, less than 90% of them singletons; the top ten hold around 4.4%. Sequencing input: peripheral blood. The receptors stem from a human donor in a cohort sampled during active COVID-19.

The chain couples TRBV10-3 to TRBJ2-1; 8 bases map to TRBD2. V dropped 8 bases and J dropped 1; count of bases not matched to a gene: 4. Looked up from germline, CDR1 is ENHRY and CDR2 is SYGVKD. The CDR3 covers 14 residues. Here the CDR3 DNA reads TGTGCCATCCGGGGGGGGACATCCTACAATGAGCAGTTCTTC. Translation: CAIRGGTSYNEQFF.

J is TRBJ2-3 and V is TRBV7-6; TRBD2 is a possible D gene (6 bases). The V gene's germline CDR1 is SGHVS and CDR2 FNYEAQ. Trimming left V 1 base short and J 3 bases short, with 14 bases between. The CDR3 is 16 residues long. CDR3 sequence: CASSLGVGGVTDTQYF. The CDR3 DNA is TGTGCCAGCAGCTTAGGGGTGGGAGGTGTAACAGATACGCAGTATTTT.